A selection of T cell receptor beta chains follows, all from one sample in a study of T-cell memory formation after mild COVID-19. TCRdb processed the 5' RACE reads anew with MiXCR; each CDR3 protein has one entry. The sample includes approximately 300,000 distinct CDR3 sequences, roughly 15% of them seen just once. The specimen was PBMCs or a T cell subset sorted from them (not recorded which). These receptors all come from a man aged 18 to 30 who had mild COVID-19 (a few samples of this study predate the infection). Cell type and time point are not known. Both conserved end residues are part of each CDR3. A D gene is named only where the DNA matches it firmly. The size of a clone is reported for some rows only, either as once, few or many, or as a class for expanded clones.

V gene	clone size	J gene	D gene	CDR3 protein	CDR3 DNA
TRBV5-1	few	TRBJ1-1	-	CASSLAVGNTEAFF	TGCGCCAGCAGCTTGGCAGTAGGTAACACTGAAGCTTTCTTT
TRBV6-5	-	TRBJ2-5	-	CASNRLGETQYF	TGTGCCAGCAATCGACTAGGCGAGACCCAGTACTTC
TRBV29-1	-	TRBJ2-7	-	CSVEGAAGYEQYF	TGCAGCGTTGAAGGGGCGGCGGGCTACGAGCAGTACTTC
TRBV6-5	-	TRBJ1-6	TRBD1	CASSYGRGRPFHF	TGTGCCAGCAGTTATGGGAGGGGGCGACCATTCCACTTT
TRBV4-2	-	TRBJ1-6	-	CASSQGSLDNFSPLHF	TGTGCCAGCAGCCAGGGGTCACTGGACAATTTCTCACCCCTCCACTTT
TRBV7-8	few	TRBJ1-2	TRBD1	CASSPPGQGFYGYTF	TGTGCCAGCAGCCCACCGGGACAGGGGTTCTATGGCTACACCTTC
TRBV5-1	-	TRBJ1-4	TRBD1	CASSKGDRGVGEKLFF	TGCGCCAGCAGCAAAGGGGACAGGGGGGTCGGAGAAAAACTGTTTTTT
TRBV4-1	few	TRBJ2-4	-	CASSQESGLTVKNIQYF	TGCGCCAGCAGCCAAGAAAGTGGTTTGACGGTGAAAAACATTCAGTACTTC
TRBV5-4	many	TRBJ2-2	TRBD2	CASSLTSGGAVTGELFF	TGTGCCAGCAGCTTGACTAGCGGGGGGGCTGTCACCGGGGAGCTGTTTTTT
TRBV4-3	few	TRBJ2-7	TRBD1	CASSRDSVTSREQYF	TGCGCCAGCAGCCGGGACAGTGTGACGTCTCGGGAGCAGTACTTC
TRBV6-5	-	TRBJ2-3	-	CASSYLQPSTDTQYF	TGTGCCAGCAGTTACCTTCAGCCTAGCACAGATACGCAGTATTTT
TRBV20-1	few	TRBJ1-2	-	CSARDYSQYGYTF	TGCAGTGCTAGAGATTACAGCCAATATGGCTACACCTTC
TRBV5-1	few	TRBJ1-2	-	CASSLMFQTDYGYTF	TGCGCCAGCAGCTTGATGTTCCAAACGGACTATGGCTACACCTTC
TRBV24-1	few	TRBJ2-3	-	CATSESGDTQYF	TGTGCCACCAGTGAAAGTGGAGATACGCAGTATTTT
TRBV4-3	many	TRBJ2-1	-	CASSRTAAGLVSYNEQFF	TGCGCCAGCAGCCGGACAGCCGCTGGACTAGTGTCCTACAATGAGCAGTTCTTC
TRBV7-2	few	TRBJ2-6	TRBD1	CASSSTDRLTF	TGTGCCAGCAGCTCGACGGACAGGCTGACTTTC
TRBV6-4	few	TRBJ2-2	-	CASSDAGPPNTGELFF	TGTGCCAGCAGTGACGCTGGGCCCCCCAACACCGGGGAGCTGTTTTTT
TRBV12-3/TRBV12-4	few	TRBJ2-7	-	CASSPLGGQGGSYEQYF	TGTGCCAGCAGTCCCCTGGGGGGGCAGGGGGGGTCCTACGAGCAGTACTTC
TRBV6-6	few	TRBJ1-5	TRBD1	CASSPGQGRIWQPQHF	TGTGCCAGCAGCCCGGGACAGGGAAGGATATGGCAGCCCCAGCATTTT
TRBV24-1	few	TRBJ1-2	TRBD1	CATSNRGAEGYTF	TGTGCCACCAGCAACAGGGGTGCCGAGGGCTACACCTTC
TRBV27	few	TRBJ2-3	-	CASSLDQAGDTQYF	TGTGCCAGCAGTTTAGACCAGGCAGGAGATACGCAGTATTTT
TRBV6-6	-	TRBJ2-6	-	CASSYSYSPSGANVLTF	TGTGCCAGCAGTTACTCGTACAGTCCCTCTGGGGCCAACGTCCTGACTTTC
TRBV4-3	many	TRBJ2-4	TRBD2	CASSQDRPSGGFGNIQYF	TGCGCCAGCAGCCAAGATCGTCCTAGCGGGGGGTTTGGAAACATTCAGTACTTC
TRBV5-1	few	TRBJ1-3	-	CARRGPTACGNTIYF	TGCGCCAGAAGGGGCCCAACCGCCTGTGGAAACACCATATATTTT
TRBV30	few	TRBJ2-2	TRBD1	CAWSDQGAGELFF	TGTGCCTGGAGCGATCAGGGGGCCGGGGAGCTGTTTTTT
TRBV4-2	few	TRBJ2-2	TRBD2	CASSQEPGGAAGELFF	TGTGCCAGCAGCCAAGAACCCGGGGGGGCTGCCGGGGAGCTGTTTTTT
TRBV3-1	-	TRBJ1-4	TRBD1	CASSRDRATNEKLFF	TGTGCCAGCAGCAGGGACAGGGCGACTAATGAAAAACTGTTTTTT
TRBV24-1	-	TRBJ2-5	TRBD1	CATSGPGQHQETQYF	TGTGCCACCAGTGGCCCGGGACAGCACCAAGAGACCCAGTACTTC
TRBV27	-	TRBJ2-7	TRBD1	CASSLSDRGSYEQYF	TGTGCCAGCAGTTTATCGGACAGGGGGTCCTACGAGCAGTACTTC
TRBV7-8	-	TRBJ2-7	-	CASSGDISYEQYF	TGTGCCAGCTCGGGGGACATCTCCTACGAGCAGTACTTC
TRBV20-1	-	TRBJ1-2	-	CSASSGLYGYTF	TGCAGTGCTAGCTCGGGGCTCTATGGCTACACCTTC
TRBV7-8	-	TRBJ1-1	-	CASSLSVGRGWTEAFF	TGTGCCAGCAGCTTATCCGTTGGGAGAGGGTGGACTGAAGCTTTCTTT